These 9 T cell receptor beta chains originate from one sample sequenced in a study of identical twins. TCRdb reprocessed the 5' RACE reads via MiXCR and lists one record per CDR3 protein. The sample has a few hundred thousand distinct CDR3 sequences, 10% to 13% seen once. The sample taken for sequencing was memory T cells sorted from blood. Receptors were obtained from a man between 50 and 59 years old in good health.

The chain is built from TRBV28 and TRBJ2-2; 7 positions agree with TRBD2. CDR3 size: 15 residues. Per germline, CDR1 MDHEN and CDR2 SYDVKM. With 8 bases clipped from V and 3 bases from J, the junction kept 9 bases outside the gene matches. The CDR3 sequence is CASREGGAYTGELFF. In nucleotides, the CDR3 is TGTGCCAGCCGCGAGGGAGGGGCCTACACCGGGGAGCTGTTTTTT.

This clonotype was detected ten times or more. V usage is TRBV7-9 and J usage is TRBJ2-1; 7 bases map to TRBD2. This CDR3 has 16 amino acids. Germline-derived CDR1 and CDR2 are SEHNR and FQNEAQ (reference sequence). V lost 1 base, J lost 5 bases, and 8 bases stayed unmatched. The CDR3 spells CASSLGPGGTNNEQFF. In DNA form, the CDR3 reads TGTGCCAGCAGCTTAGGTCCGGGAGGAACTAACAATGAGCAGTTCTTC.

This clonotype was detected ten times or more. The V call is TRBV29-1, the J call TRBJ2-1; no reliable D call. The V end was cut by 5 bases, the J end by 0 bases, with 11 bases between. The germline V gene encodes CDR1 SQVTM and CDR2 ANQGSEA. The CDR3 runs 14 residues. CDR3 in amino acids: CSVSYRSSYNEQFF. Here the CDR3 DNA reads TGCAGCGTTTCGTACAGATCCTCCTACAATGAGCAGTTCTTC.

This chain connects TRBV9 to TRBJ2-2; weak D call: TRBD1 (6 bases). V shed 6 bases and J shed 3 bases, with 12 bases lying between them. This CDR3 is built from 14 residues. The germline gives CDR1 SGDLS, CDR2 YYNGEE. The CDR3 DNA reads as TGTGCCAGCAACAAAGGACAGTACACCGGGGAGCTGTTTTTT. Amino acid sequence: CASNKGQYTGELFF.

In its sample, this clonotype was seen many times. This chain uses TRBV20-1 with TRBJ2-3; 12 bases fit TRBD1. V lost 3 bases and J lost 7; bases outside the gene matches: 5. The germline V gene has CDR1 DFQATT and CDR2 SNEGSKA (reference sequence). This CDR3 region has 14 residues. DNA for the CDR3: TGCAGTGCTAGTGACGGGACAGGGGGCAATACGCAGTATTTT. Translating it yields CSASDGTGGNTQYF.

At least ten counts were recorded for this clonotype. The chain has TRBV9 and TRBJ2-3, with 10 bases that match TRBD2. This CDR3 region has 16 residues. From germline, CDR1 is SGDLS and CDR2 YYNGEE. V lost 2 bases to trimming and J lost 4 bases; unmatched junction nucleotides: 7. The CDR3 coding sequence is TGTGCCAGCAGCGTTGGAGCGGGGGGGTGGCCAGATACGCAGTATTTT. Protein product: CASSVGAGGWPDTQYF.

There are many counts of this clonotype. This chain uses TRBV27 with TRBJ2-2, with no clear D. Trimming took off 4 bases at V and 6 bases at J, with 6 bases between the two ends. This CDR3 is built from 12 residues. Germline V lookup: CDR1 MNHEY, CDR2 SMNVEV (reference sequence). As DNA, the CDR3 is TGTGCCAGCAGTTGGATAGCCGGGGAGCTGTTTTTT. It translates to CASSWIAGELFF.

This clonotype was detected many times. The gene calls are TRBV4-2 and TRBJ2-5; maybe TRBD2 (7 bases). Germline values: CDR1 LGHNA, CDR2 YNFKEQ. The CDR3 loop spans 15 amino acids. Trimming pared 1 base from V and 7 bases from J, leaving 16 bases between. As DNA, the CDR3 is TGTGCCAGCAGCCAAGCACTCCGGGGGGCTCGGACCCAGTACTTC. This sequence encodes CASSQALRGARTQYF.

This clonotype was seen at least ten times. The chain combines TRBV6-2 or TRBV6-3 with TRBJ2-3; possible D gene TRBD1, 5 bases. The CDR3 loop spans 14 amino acids. The V end lost 5 bases, the J end lost 5 bases, and 14 bases lay between the germline ends. Germline V gene data show CDR1 as MNHEY and CDR2 as SVGEGT. This CDR3 reads CASSVQGFRDTQYF. The CDR3, as DNA: TGTGCCAGCAGTGTCCAGGGATTCAGAGATACGCAGTATTTT.